The rows below give T cell receptor beta chains drawn from one sample of a study of T cells in Graves' hyperthyroidism and ophthalmopathy. TCRdb reprocessed the multiplex PCR reads with MiXCR, giving one entry per CDR3 protein. The sample includes some 690,000 distinct CDR3 sequences, 15% to 20% seen only once; the top ten take roughly a sixth. Source material: blood. The source of these receptors is a man between 50 and 59 years old with Graves' hyperthyroidism. Both conserved end residues are part of each CDR3. The order of the fields is CDR3 DNA, CDR3 protein, CDR3 length, J gene, V gene, D gene, clone size. The D gene is left open where the match is weak. Clone sizes are given selectively: once, few, many, or a class where the clone is expanded.

CDR3 DNA: TGTGCCAGCAGTTCCCCTGGGTGGGGCTACACCTTC
CDR3 protein: CASSSPGWGYTF
CDR3 length: 12
J gene: TRBJ1-2
V gene: TRBV12-3/TRBV12-4
D gene: -
clone size: many

CDR3 DNA: TGTGCCAGCAGCTTAAGGGGCTACGAGCAGTACTTC
CDR3 protein: CASSLRGYEQYF
CDR3 length: 12
J gene: TRBJ2-7
V gene: TRBV28
D gene: -
clone size: many

CDR3 DNA: TGTGCCAGCAGTTCCCGGGGCACCAGCTCCTACAATGAGCAGTTCTTC
CDR3 protein: CASSSRGTSSYNEQFF
CDR3 length: 16
J gene: TRBJ2-1
V gene: TRBV27
D gene: -
clone size: few

CDR3 DNA: TGTGCCAGCAGTTCAGAGAGCTCCTACAATGAGCAGTTCTTC
CDR3 protein: CASSSESSYNEQFF
CDR3 length: 14
J gene: TRBJ2-1
V gene: TRBV27
D gene: -
clone size: many

CDR3 DNA: TGTGCCAGCAGCTTATTGGAAGGGGGCCCGGTTGGCGGCTACACCTTC
CDR3 protein: CASSLLEGGPVGGYTF
CDR3 length: 16
J gene: TRBJ1-2
V gene: TRBV11-2
D gene: TRBD1
clone size: few

CDR3 DNA: TGTGCCAGCAGCCAAGTCCGGGACTCGGGGAGGAATGAGCAGTTCTTC
CDR3 protein: CASSQVRDSGRNEQFF
CDR3 length: 16
J gene: TRBJ2-1
V gene: TRBV3-1
D gene: -
clone size: many

CDR3 DNA: TGTGCCAGCAGTGAACAAGGGGAGGATGAGCAGTTCTTC
CDR3 protein: CASSEQGEDEQFF
CDR3 length: 13
J gene: TRBJ2-1
V gene: TRBV12-3/TRBV12-4
D gene: -
clone size: -

CDR3 DNA: TGTGCCAGCAGAAACTACAATGAGCAGTTCTTC
CDR3 protein: CASRNYNEQFF
CDR3 length: 11
J gene: TRBJ2-1
V gene: TRBV27
D gene: -
clone size: many

CDR3 DNA: TGTGCCAGCGGCTTCCAAGAGACCCAGTACTTC
CDR3 protein: CASGFQETQYF
CDR3 length: 11
J gene: TRBJ2-5
V gene: TRBV7-9
D gene: -
clone size: many

CDR3 DNA: TGCAGCGCCGGAGGACTAGCGGGAGGAAGAGGCCGCACAGATACGCAGTATTTT
CDR3 protein: CSAGGLAGGRGRTDTQYF
CDR3 length: 18
J gene: TRBJ2-3
V gene: TRBV29-1
D gene: TRBD2
clone size: many

CDR3 DNA: TGTGCCAGCAGTTACTCGAATGGGGCAGACACTGAAGCTTTCTTT
CDR3 protein: CASSYSNGADTEAFF
CDR3 length: 15
J gene: TRBJ1-1
V gene: TRBV6-9
D gene: -
clone size: -

CDR3 DNA: TGTGCCAGCAGTTTACGCAGGGGGGATAGCAATCAGCCCCAGCATTTT
CDR3 protein: CASSLRRGDSNQPQHF
CDR3 length: 16
J gene: TRBJ1-5
V gene: TRBV28
D gene: TRBD1
clone size: many

CDR3 DNA: TGCAGCGTTGTATGGCGGGACAGGTGGAACACTGAAGCTTTCTTT
CDR3 protein: CSVVWRDRWNTEAFF
CDR3 length: 15
J gene: TRBJ1-1
V gene: TRBV29-1
D gene: TRBD1
clone size: many

CDR3 DNA: TGTGCCAGCAACCTACAGACAGGGGGAGAAACTGAAGCTTTCTTT
CDR3 protein: CASNLQTGGETEAFF
CDR3 length: 15
J gene: TRBJ1-1
V gene: TRBV28
D gene: TRBD1
clone size: few

CDR3 DNA: TGCGCCAGCAGAACCCAGGGGGGGCAAGAGACCCAGTACTTC
CDR3 protein: CASRTQGGQETQYF
CDR3 length: 14
J gene: TRBJ2-5
V gene: TRBV5-1
D gene: -
clone size: -

CDR3 DNA: TGTGCCTGGAGTCTAAGGGACACCGGGGAGCTGTTTTTT
CDR3 protein: CAWSLRDTGELFF
CDR3 length: 13
J gene: TRBJ2-2
V gene: TRBV30
D gene: -
clone size: many

CDR3 DNA: TGTGCCAGCAGTCTAAGGGGACAGGGTTGGGAAAAACTGTTTTTT
CDR3 protein: CASSLRGQGWEKLFF
CDR3 length: 15
J gene: TRBJ1-4
V gene: TRBV28
D gene: TRBD1
clone size: -

CDR3 DNA: TGTGCCACCAGTGATTCGAATGGCTACACCTTC
CDR3 protein: CATSDSNGYTF
CDR3 length: 11
J gene: TRBJ1-2
V gene: TRBV24-1
D gene: -
clone size: many

CDR3 DNA: TGTGCCAGCCAGCGGAGCGGGGCGAATGAGCAGTTCTTC
CDR3 protein: CASQRSGANEQFF
CDR3 length: 13
J gene: TRBJ2-1
V gene: TRBV27
D gene: TRBD2
clone size: -

CDR3 DNA: TGTGCCAGCAGCTTAGATATGGGGGGGGCGCCCTACGAGCAGTTCTTC
CDR3 protein: CASSLDMGGAPYEQFF
CDR3 length: 16
J gene: TRBJ2-1
V gene: TRBV11-2
D gene: -
clone size: few

CDR3 DNA: TGCAGTGCTAAAGACAGGGTTGGGGCTAACTATGGCTACACCTTC
CDR3 protein: CSAKDRVGANYGYTF
CDR3 length: 15
J gene: TRBJ1-2
V gene: TRBV20-1
D gene: TRBD1
clone size: -

CDR3 DNA: TGTGCCAGCAGTGCTAGCGGGAGAGATGCCAAAAACATTCAGTACTTC
CDR3 protein: CASSASGRDAKNIQYF
CDR3 length: 16
J gene: TRBJ2-4
V gene: TRBV2
D gene: TRBD2
clone size: few

CDR3 DNA: TGTGCCAGCTCACAGGGGTTGGGCGGTGAAGCTTTCTTT
CDR3 protein: CASSQGLGGEAFF
CDR3 length: 13
J gene: TRBJ1-1
V gene: TRBV18
D gene: -
clone size: few

CDR3 DNA: TGCGCCAGCAGCCAAGATCGGAGGCTAGCGGAAGCCAGACAGTTCTTC
CDR3 protein: CASSQDRRLAEARQFF
CDR3 length: 16
J gene: TRBJ2-1
V gene: TRBV4-1
D gene: TRBD2
clone size: many

CDR3 DNA: TGCGCCAGCAGCACCGGGGCTGGGGCCAACGTCCTGACTTTC
CDR3 protein: CASSTGAGANVLTF
CDR3 length: 14
J gene: TRBJ2-6
V gene: TRBV5-1
D gene: -
clone size: many

CDR3 DNA: TGTGCCAGCAGGATAGGGGGGAATGTTAATTCACCCCTCCACTTT
CDR3 protein: CASRIGGNVNSPLHF
CDR3 length: 15
J gene: TRBJ1-6
V gene: TRBV28
D gene: -
clone size: many

CDR3 DNA: TGTGCCAGCAGCCCCCGGGACGCTGGATTGAACACTGAAGCTTTCTTT
CDR3 protein: CASSPRDAGLNTEAFF
CDR3 length: 16
J gene: TRBJ1-1
V gene: TRBV7-9
D gene: -
clone size: many

CDR3 DNA: TGTGCCAGCAGCGTTGATCTAGCGGGAGGGCATTACGAGCAGTACTTC
CDR3 protein: CASSVDLAGGHYEQYF
CDR3 length: 16
J gene: TRBJ2-7
V gene: TRBV28
D gene: TRBD2
clone size: -

CDR3 DNA: TGTGCCAGCAGCCCGGGCCCAAGCGGGGGTCGCTGGGTGACAGATACGCAGTATTTT
CDR3 protein: CASSPGPSGGRWVTDTQYF
CDR3 length: 19
J gene: TRBJ2-3
V gene: TRBV7-3
D gene: TRBD2
clone size: -

CDR3 DNA: TGCGCCAGCAGCCGACTAGCTGTCGGCACAGATACGCAGTATTTT
CDR3 protein: CASSRLAVGTDTQYF
CDR3 length: 15
J gene: TRBJ2-3
V gene: TRBV5-1
D gene: TRBD2
clone size: many